One sample yielded the 22 T cell receptor beta chains listed below, sequenced in a study of blood T cell repertoires in COVID-19. The repertoire was sequenced with immunoSEQ multiplex PCR; TCRdb's copy has only in-frame clones and lacks some. The profile covers about 300,000 clones, with roughly nine tenths appearing a single time and 6.4% taken by the ten largest. Source material: peripheral blood. These receptors originate from a man younger than 35 who had recovered from COVID-19.

The chain couples TRBV5-6 to TRBJ2-4, with D maybe TRBD1 (5 bases). V was clipped by 1 base and J by 0 bases, with 11 bases between them. The CDR3 is 16 amino acids. Germline lookup yields CDR1 SGHDT and CDR2 YYEEEE. This chain's CDR3 is CASSLSRALAKNIQYF. CDR3 bases: TGTGCCAGCAGCTTGTCCAGGGCCCTAGCCAAAAACATTCAGTACTTC.

This clone appeared a single time. The chain links TRBV10-3 to TRBJ2-1, with 14 bases lining up with TRBD2. This CDR3 region has 13 residues. Trimming cost V 9 bases and J 8 bases; bases outside gene matches: 3. CDR1 and CDR2 (germline): ENHRY, SYGVKD. CDR3 sequence: CAMAGLAGDEQFF. The CDR3 DNA reads TGTGCCATGGCGGGACTAGCGGGAGATGAGCAGTTCTTC.

The V call is TRBV27, the J call TRBJ1-1, with 9 positions matching TRBD1. Trimming took 2 bases from V and 4 from J; bases not matched to a gene: 5. The CDR3 is 15 amino acids. CDR1 and CDR2 from the germline V gene are MNHEY and SMNVEV (reference sequence). The CDR3 DNA reads TGTGCCAGCAGTTTAGTGGGACAGGGAACCACTGAAGCTTTCTTT. It encodes CASSLVGQGTTEAFF.

The chain uses TRBV6-5 and TRBJ2-7; TRBD2 matches at 15 bases. CDR1 is MNHEY, CDR2 SVGAGI, per germline. V was pared by 6 bases and J by 6 bases, with 6 bases of the junction left unmatched. The CDR3 sequence is 15 residues long. The CDR3 protein is CASRGMGLAGGEQYF. The CDR3 DNA reads as TGTGCCAGCAGGGGCATGGGACTAGCGGGGGGCGAGCAGTACTTC.

This chain connects TRBV18 to TRBJ2-2, with a weak D call TRBD1 (5 bases). CDR1 is KGHSH, CDR2 LQKENI, per germline. The CDR3 has 14 residues. Trimming pared 1 base from V and 3 bases from J, leaving 6 bases between. CDR3: CASSPRQYTGELFF. In DNA, the CDR3 is TGTGCCAGCTCACCACGACAGTACACCGGGGAGCTGTTTTTT. Full variable domain (remainder filled in from reference TRBV18 and TRBJ2-2): NAGVMQNPRHLVRRRGQEARLRCSPMKGHSHVYWYRQLPEEGLKFMVYLQKENIIDESGMPKERFSAEFPKEGPSILRIQQVVRGDSAAYFCASSPRQYTGELFFGEGSRLTVL.

This clone was recorded a few times. The chain carries TRBV5-8 and TRBJ1-2, with D possibly matching TRBD1 (5 bases). V lost 4 bases to trimming and J lost 7 bases, with 11 bases between them. This CDR3 has 12 amino acids. CDR1 is SGHTS, CDR2 YDEGEE, per germline. The CDR3 loop is CASSRGTGGYTF. Here the CDR3 DNA reads TGTGCCAGCAGCCGGGGGACTGGTGGCTACACCTTC.

In its sample, this clone was seen once. This chain uses TRBV28 with TRBJ1-4; D unclear. Germline CDR1 is MDHEN and CDR2 is SYDVKM. Trimming removed 8 bases at V and 3 bases at J, with 10 bases between. This CDR3 has 13 amino acids. The CDR3 sequence is CASGQAPNEKLFF. The CDR3 DNA reads as TGTGCCAGCGGGCAGGCACCTAATGAAAAACTGTTTTTT.

The CDR3 DNA is TGTGCCAGCAAGGACAGGTCGAACACTGAAGCTTTCTTT. Translating it yields CASKDRSNTEAFF. V usage is TRBV6-5 and J usage is TRBJ1-1; 7 nucleotides agree with TRBD1. The CDR3 sequence is 13 residues long. The germline V gene has CDR1 MNHEY and CDR2 SVGAGI. V was clipped by 7 bases and J by 1 base; unmatched bases: 3.

The V call is TRBV4-1, the J call TRBJ1-2, with D possibly being TRBD1 (5 bases). Per germline, CDR1 MGHRA and CDR2 YSYEKL. The length of the CDR3 is 15 residues. The ends were cut back, 4 bases at V and 8 bases at J, with 20 bases in the middle. Here the CDR3 reads CASSPLGTGGLGYTF. The CDR3 DNA follows: TGCGCCAGCAGCCCACTCGGGACGGGAGGATTGGGCTACACCTTC.

CDR3 in amino acids: CASSEVWGDLSSDQPQHF. The CDR3 DNA is TGTGCCAGCAGTGAAGTGTGGGGGGACCTCAGTTCGGATCAGCCCCAGCATTTT. V and J are TRBV6-1 and TRBJ1-5, with a possible D match to TRBD1 (5 bases). The V and J ends lost 1 base and 5 bases respectively, with 21 bases between them. The CDR3 consists of 18 residues. Germline values: CDR1 MNHNS, CDR2 SASEGT.

V usage is TRBV3-1 (or the pseudogene TRBV3-2) and J usage is TRBJ2-7, with unresolved D. CDR1 and CDR2 from the germline V gene are LGHDT and YNNKEL (reference sequence). V lost 4 bases to trimming and J lost 2 bases, with 15 bases between them. The CDR3 is 15 residues long. Here the CDR3 DNA reads TGTGCCAGCAGCCCCTCGGCGGTACCCACCTACGAGCAGTACTTC. Protein product: CASSPSAVPTYEQYF.

The chain carries TRBV15 and TRBJ1-2, with D possibly matching TRBD1 (6 bases). With 2 bases removed from V and 2 bases from J, the gap between germline ends came to 12 bases. Germline V gene sequence: CDR1 LNHNV, CDR2 YYDKDF (reference sequence). The CDR3 spans 15 residues. The CDR3 here is CATSRSWDTNYGYTF. The CDR3 nucleotides read TGTGCCACCAGCAGATCGTGGGACACCAACTATGGCTACACCTTC.

The CDR3 is CASSFSRAEAFF. CDR3 bases: TGTGCCAGCAGCTTCTCTCGCGCTGAAGCTTTCTTT. The J gene is TRBJ1-1, the V gene TRBV7-9, with D uncertain. Germline V gene data show CDR1 as SEHNR and CDR2 as FQNEAQ (reference sequence). V was clipped by 3 bases and J by 6 bases, with 8 bases between them. The CDR3 runs 12 residues.

The chain joins TRBV12-5 to TRBJ1-1, with a tentative D call TRBD1 (6 bases). The germline V gene has CDR1 LGHNT and CDR2 FRNRAP. Trimming left V 2 bases short and J 2 bases short, with 15 bases between. The CDR3 is made up of 16 amino acids. The CDR3 spells CASGLRAGDLNTEAFF. The CDR3 bases are TGTGCTAGTGGTTTGAGGGCAGGGGATCTAAACACTGAAGCTTTCTTT.

The chain has TRBV6-5 and TRBJ2-3; D is ambiguous. Trimming pared 6 bases from V and 2 bases from J, leaving 15 bases between. Germline V gives CDR1 MNHEY, CDR2 SVGAGI. The CDR3 sequence is 15 residues long. The CDR3 nucleotides read TGTGCCAGCAGCCCCGACACCACGTACACAGATACGCAGTATTTT. This gives the protein CASSPDTTYTDTQYF.

The chain joins TRBV4-3 to TRBJ2-5; 12 bases line up with TRBD1. The junction had 5 bases not matched to a gene; V was cut back by 1 base and J by 5 bases. Germline V gene lookup returns CDR1 LGHNA and CDR2 YSLEER. The CDR3 extends over 16 amino acids. The CDR3 nucleotides are TGCGCCAGCAGCCAAGGGGACAGGGGGCGGGGGGAGACCCAGTACTTC. Amino acid sequence: CASSQGDRGRGETQYF.

The rearrangement joins TRBV6-2 or TRBV6-3 to TRBJ1-5; perhaps TRBD1 as D (5 bases). Per the germline V gene, CDR1 is MNHEY and CDR2 is SVGEGT. V dropped 2 bases and J dropped 0 bases, with 8 bases sitting between them. This CDR3 comprises 15 residues. The CDR3 loop reads CASSYLTDSNQPQHF. In DNA form, the CDR3 reads TGTGCCAGCAGTTACCTGACAGATAGCAATCAGCCCCAGCATTTT.

The chain recombines TRBV7-2 with TRBJ2-7; 8 nucleotides match TRBD2. The J segment lost 9 bases and the V segment lost 1 base, leaving 20 bases of the junction unmatched. This CDR3 comprises 18 residues. Germline values: CDR1 SGHTA, CDR2 FQGNSA. The chain's CDR3 is CASSLEGIAGSLSWGQYF. CDR3 nucleotide sequence: TGTGCCAGCAGCTTAGAAGGGATAGCGGGGTCACTCTCCTGGGGGCAGTACTTC.

This chain joins TRBV5-4 and TRBJ2-1; 10 bases match TRBD1. CDR1 is SGHNT and CDR2 is YYREEE in the germline V gene (reference sequence). The CDR3 is made up of 17 amino acids. V lost 2 bases to trimming and J lost 6 bases; unmatched junction nucleotides: 11. The CDR3 reads CASSFLVGTGAINEQFF. Here the CDR3 DNA reads TGTGCCAGCAGCTTTCTCGTCGGGACAGGGGCCATCAATGAGCAGTTCTTC.

This chain joins TRBV10-1 and TRBJ2-3; a weak D match, TRBD1 (5 bases). The CDR3 runs to 15 residues. V shed 4 bases and J shed 4 bases, with 15 bases lying between them. Germline V CDR1 and CDR2: WNHNN, SYGVQD (reference sequence). The CDR3 nucleotides read TGCGCCAGCAGTGTGGGGCAGGGTAGGGCAGATACGCAGTATTTT. This gives the protein CASSVGQGRADTQYF.

This clone was observed a handful of times. CDR3 in DNA: TGTGCCAGCAAATTGGGACAGGGAATCTATGGCTACACCTTC. Translation gives CASKLGQGIYGYTF. The V and J genes are TRBV6-5 and TRBJ1-2; TRBD1 aligns across 9 bases. Looked up from germline, CDR1 is MNHEY and CDR2 is SVGAGI. The CDR3 is 14 residues long. Trimming at V came to 7 bases and at J to 4 bases, leaving 7 bases not matched to a gene.

The gene calls are TRBV25-1 and TRBJ1-1; TRBD1 agrees at 8 bases. Germline CDR1 is MGHDK and CDR2 is SYGVNS. V shed 3 bases, J shed 3 bases, and the junction held 3 bases outside the gene matches. This CDR3 is 14 amino acids long. Here the CDR3 reads CASSDQGADTEAFF. CDR3 bases: TGTGCCAGCAGTGACCAGGGGGCCGACACTGAAGCTTTCTTT. Looking up the rest from reference TRBV25-1 and TRBJ1-1 gives the full variable domain: EADIYQTPRYLVIGTGKKITLECSQTMGHDKMYWYQQDPGMELHLIHYSYGVNSTEKGDLSSESTVSRIRTEHFPLTLESARPSHTSQYLCASSDQGADTEAFFGQGTRLTVV.